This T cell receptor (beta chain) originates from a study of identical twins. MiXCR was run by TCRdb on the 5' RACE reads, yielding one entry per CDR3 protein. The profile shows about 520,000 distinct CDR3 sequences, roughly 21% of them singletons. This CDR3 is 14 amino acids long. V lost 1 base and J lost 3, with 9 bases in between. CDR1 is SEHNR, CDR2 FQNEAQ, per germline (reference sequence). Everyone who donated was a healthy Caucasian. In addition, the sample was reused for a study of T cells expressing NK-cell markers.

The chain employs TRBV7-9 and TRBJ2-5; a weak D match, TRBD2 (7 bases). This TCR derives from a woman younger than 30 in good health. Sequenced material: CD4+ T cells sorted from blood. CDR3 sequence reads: CASSLGGGKETQYF. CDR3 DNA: TGTGCCAGCAGCTTAGGGGGGGGCAAAGAGACCCAGTACTTC. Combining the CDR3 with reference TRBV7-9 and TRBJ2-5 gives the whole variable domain DTGVSQNPRHKITKRGQNVTFRCDPISEHNRLYWYRQTLGQGPEFLTYFQNEAQLEKSRLLSDRFSAERPKGSFSTLEIQRTEQGDSAMYLCASSLGGGKETQYFGPGTRLLVL.